These T cell receptor beta chains were read from a single sample in a study of shared clonotypes between healthy human individuals. Here immunoSEQ multiplex PCR was the method, and the copy in TCRdb shows in-frame clones only, minus some. In the table there are approximately 1,000,000 clones, roughly 77% of which are singletons. Sequencing was carried out using memory CD4+ T cells from PBMCs. The receptor set was obtained from a young man in good health. Some clones in this sample may be carry-over from other donors' samples. Both conserved end residues are part of each CDR3. The D gene is left open where the match is weak. Size is omitted from some rows. Given values are once, few, many or a class for expanded clones.

TRBV19	TRBJ2-6	-	-	TGTGCCAGTAGTAAGGGCACCTCTGGGGCCAACGTCCTGACTTTC	CASSKGTSGANVLTF
TRBV6-1	TRBJ1-2	once	-	TGTGCCAGCACTTCCAGAGGGGCTCCCTATGGCTACACCTTC	CASTSRGAPYGYTF
TRBV28	TRBJ1-5	-	-	TGTGCCAGCAGTGCCCGCACAGGGACTCAGCCCCAGCATTTT	CASSARTGTQPQHF
TRBV29-1	TRBJ2-7	-	-	TGCAGCGTTGTTGGACAGTTCAACGAGCAGTACTTC	CSVVGQFNEQYF
TRBV6-6	TRBJ2-7	-	-	TGTGCCAGCAGCCAGGGGGGGTCGGGGCGCGACGAGCAGTACTTC	CASSQGGSGRDEQYF
TRBV28	TRBJ2-7	-	TRBD2	TGTGCCAGCAGTTTTGCGGGGGGCAGCGCCTACGAGCAGTACTTC	CASSFAGGSAYEQYF
TRBV28	TRBJ1-4	-	TRBD1	TGTGCCAGCAGTTCGCTCCGGGACAGGGGGGGAAAACTGTTTTTT	CASSSLRDRGGKLFF
TRBV11-1	TRBJ2-7	-	-	TGTGCCAGCAGCTCCCTCGGCCCCCCCTACGAGCAGTACTTC	CASSSLGPPYEQYF
TRBV30	TRBJ2-2	-	TRBD2	TGTGCCTGCCCCCCAGCGGCGGGAGGACGAACTGGGGAGCTGTTTTTT	CACPPAAGGRTGELFF
TRBV4-1	TRBJ1-2	-	-	TGCGCCAGCAGCCAAGCGGCGGGGGGCGGGCGATATGGCTACACCTTC	CASSQAAGGGRYGYTF
TRBV2	TRBJ1-5	-	-	TGTGCCAGCAGCTCCGACCGGGCAGGGACGTCGGGAATGGGCAATCAGCCCCAGCATTTT	CASSSDRAGTSGMGNQPQHF
TRBV5-1	TRBJ2-3	few	TRBD2	TGCGCCAGCAGCTCAAACATACTAGCGGGGCTCACAGATACGCAGTATTTT	CASSSNILAGLTDTQYF
TRBV13	TRBJ2-1	-	-	TGTGCCAGCAGCTTAAGGCCCCTCGGACGGATCTTC	CASSLRPLGRIF
TRBV28	TRBJ2-5	-	-	TGTGCCGTGGCCCCTACCATAGGGACCCAGTACTTC	CAVAPTIGTQYF
TRBV27	TRBJ1-4	-	-	TGTGCCAGCAGTTTATCCCCTTCAACTAATGAAAAACTGTTTTTT	CASSLSPSTNEKLFF
TRBV27	TRBJ2-7	-	TRBD1	TGTGCCAGCAGTTTCCGGTCTTTTCCGACAGGGGTTCCATTGTACGAGCAGTACTTC	CASSFRSFPTGVPLYEQYF
TRBV7-2	TRBJ2-4	-	TRBD1	TGTGCCAGCAGCGCCATGACAGGGGAAAACATTCAGTACTTC	CASSAMTGENIQYF
TRBV7-2	TRBJ2-7	-	TRBD1	TGTGCCAGCAGCACCCGACAGGGAACCTACGAGCAGTACTTC	CASSTRQGTYEQYF
TRBV2	TRBJ2-7	-	-	TGTGCCAGCAGTGAACTAGCCTACGAGCAGTACTTC	CASSELAYEQYF
TRBV28	TRBJ1-2	-	-	TGTGCCAGCCGAGTCGCCGGGACATCGGGTGGCTACACCTTC	CASRVAGTSGGYTF
TRBV7-8	TRBJ2-2	-	-	TGTGCCAGCAGCTTGACAGTTTTGGAACGCGGGGAGCTGTTTTTT	CASSLTVLERGELFF
TRBV7-2	TRBJ2-3	-	-	TGTGCCAGCAGCTTAGCGTCGGGGGGCAATCATATCACAGATACGCAGTATTTT	CASSLASGGNHITDTQYF
TRBV19	TRBJ2-1	many	TRBD1	TGTGCCAGTAGTCTTGCGGCGACAGGGAAAAACAATGAGCAGTTCTTC	CASSLAATGKNNEQFF
TRBV4-2	TRBJ1-3	-	-	TGTGCCAGCAGCCAAGATGACTCTGGAAACACCATATATTTT	CASSQDDSGNTIYF
TRBV9	TRBJ1-6	-	-	TGTGCCAGCAGCGTAGGGAGGGGGTATAATTCACCCCTCCACTTT	CASSVGRGYNSPLHF
TRBV7-2	TRBJ2-2	-	-	TGTGCCAGCAGGGGCCCAAGGGAAGGGACCGGGGAGCTGTTTTTT	CASRGPREGTGELFF
TRBV15	TRBJ2-7	-	-	TGTGCCACCAGCAGAGATAGGGGGTCCTACGAGCAGTACTTC	CATSRDRGSYEQYF
TRBV21-1	TRBJ2-7	-	-	TGTGCCAGCAGCAAAGGGGGGGAACGTAACTCCTACGAGCAGTACTTC	CASSKGGERNSYEQYF
TRBV5-1	TRBJ1-2	-	-	TGCGCCAGCAGCTTGGATCCGGGGAGTAACTATGGCTACACCTTC	CASSLDPGSNYGYTF
TRBV7-2	TRBJ2-7	-	-	TGTGCCAGCAGCTTAGCTACTAGTCTTGCGGGCCTCGAGCAGTACTTC	CASSLATSLAGLEQYF
TRBV9	TRBJ2-7	once	TRBD2	TGTGCCAGCAGCGCCCACGGGACTAGCGGGAGCTACGAGCAGTACTTC	CASSAHGTSGSYEQYF
TRBV6-6	TRBJ2-7	-	-	TGTGCCAGCAGCCCGCCCGGGACCTCCTACGAGCAGTACTTC	CASSPPGTSYEQYF
TRBV6-1	TRBJ2-2	-	-	TGTGCCAGCAGTGTTTTACTCACCGCGAACACCGGGGAGCTGTTTTTT	CASSVLLTANTGELFF
TRBV27	TRBJ2-1	-	TRBD1	TGTGCCAGCAGTTTATCGTTCGGACAGGGGAGCCATGAGCAGTTCTTC	CASSLSFGQGSHEQFF
TRBV6-6	TRBJ1-2	-	-	TGTGCCCTAAGGTTCGGTGGCTATGGCTACACCTTC	CALRFGGYGYTF
TRBV18	TRBJ2-5	-	TRBD2	TGTGCCAGCTCACGCATGACTAGCGCGATAGAGACCCAGTACTTC	CASSRMTSAIETQYF
TRBV29-1	TRBJ2-1	few	TRBD1	TGCAGCGTTGGGGAACAGGACAGGGGAGGCAATGAGCAGTTCTTC	CSVGEQDRGGNEQFF
TRBV5-1	TRBJ2-1	once	TRBD2	TGCGCCAGCAGCCCGGGACTAGCGGGAGCTGATGAGCAGTTCTTC	CASSPGLAGADEQFF
TRBV5-5	TRBJ2-3	few	-	TGTGCCAGCAGCACCTCCCTAGATACGCAGTATTTT	CASSTSLDTQYF
TRBV11-1	TRBJ2-7	-	-	TGTGCCAGCAGCGCAGGGGGGGGGAGAGCCCTCTCGTACGAGCAGTACTTC	CASSAGGGRALSYEQYF
TRBV28	TRBJ2-3	many	-	TGTGCCAGCAGGGGACAGCGGGGAGGGCGGGAAGCGCAGTATTTT	CASRGQRGGREAQYF
TRBV28	TRBJ2-1	-	-	TGTGCCAGCAGTTTACCGGGACTCGCCCTCAATGAGCAGTTCTTC	CASSLPGLALNEQFF
TRBV5-1	TRBJ1-4	-	-	TGCGCCAGCATTCCGTCACCGGGGTGGGGTGAAAAACTGTTTTTT	CASIPSPGWGEKLFF
TRBV5-1	TRBJ2-5	-	TRBD1	TGCGCCAGCCGAATCGTAGGGACAGAATACCAAGAGACCCAGTACTTC	CASRIVGTEYQETQYF
TRBV19	TRBJ2-7	-	-	TGTGCCAGTAGTATGCCCCCCAGGGGAGCCTACGAGCAGTACTTC	CASSMPPRGAYEQYF
TRBV7-2	TRBJ2-7	-	-	TGTGCCAGCAGCGCCCTAGGGGGGACCGAGCAGTACTTC	CASSALGGTEQYF
TRBV7-6	TRBJ1-3	-	-	TGTGCCAGCAGCTTATTTCCGTCCGGTGGAAACACCATATATTTT	CASSLFPSGGNTIYF
TRBV27	TRBJ1-3	-	TRBD1	TGTGCCAGCAGACAACAGGGGGCGCTTGGAAACACCATATATTTT	CASRQQGALGNTIYF
TRBV19	TRBJ1-2	few	-	TGTGCCAGTAGTTTCTCGGACAGCCGTAACTATGGCTACACCTTC	CASSFSDSRNYGYTF
TRBV10-2	TRBJ1-2	-	TRBD1	TGCGCCAGCGGGAGACAGGGTAACCGTGGCTACACCTTC	CASGRQGNRGYTF
TRBV28	TRBJ1-4	-	-	TGTGCCAGCAGTTTTATTAGGGCGGGAAAACTGTTTTTT	CASSFIRAGKLFF
TRBV29-1	TRBJ2-7	-	-	TGCAGCGTTTCGTGGGCCTACGAGCAGTACTTC	CSVSWAYEQYF
TRBV7-9	TRBJ2-1	-	-	TGTGCCAGCAGCTTTCGGGACAATGAGCAGTTCTTC	CASSFRDNEQFF
TRBV6-5	TRBJ1-2	-	-	TGTGCCAGCAGTCCCTCCTGGACGGGGAACTATGGCTACACCTTC	CASSPSWTGNYGYTF
TRBV29-1	TRBJ1-1	few	-	TGCAGCGTTACCTCAGGGGACACTGAAGCTTTCTTT	CSVTSGDTEAFF
TRBV5-1	TRBJ2-2	-	-	TGCGCCAGCAGCCCCAAGATCCAACCCTCGGCCACCGGGGAGCTGTTTTTT	CASSPKIQPSATGELFF
TRBV15	TRBJ2-2	once	-	TGTGCCACCAGCAGAACTCTAGGGTCCGGGGAGCTGTTTTTT	CATSRTLGSGELFF
TRBV9	TRBJ2-3	-	TRBD2	TGTGCCAGCAGCCCTGAGGGGGGACTAGCGGGAGGGACAGATACGCAGTATTTT	CASSPEGGLAGGTDTQYF
TRBV7-2	TRBJ2-2	-	-	TGTGCCAGCAGCTTATTGGGCAGCGCGAACACCGGGGAGCTGTTTTTT	CASSLLGSANTGELFF